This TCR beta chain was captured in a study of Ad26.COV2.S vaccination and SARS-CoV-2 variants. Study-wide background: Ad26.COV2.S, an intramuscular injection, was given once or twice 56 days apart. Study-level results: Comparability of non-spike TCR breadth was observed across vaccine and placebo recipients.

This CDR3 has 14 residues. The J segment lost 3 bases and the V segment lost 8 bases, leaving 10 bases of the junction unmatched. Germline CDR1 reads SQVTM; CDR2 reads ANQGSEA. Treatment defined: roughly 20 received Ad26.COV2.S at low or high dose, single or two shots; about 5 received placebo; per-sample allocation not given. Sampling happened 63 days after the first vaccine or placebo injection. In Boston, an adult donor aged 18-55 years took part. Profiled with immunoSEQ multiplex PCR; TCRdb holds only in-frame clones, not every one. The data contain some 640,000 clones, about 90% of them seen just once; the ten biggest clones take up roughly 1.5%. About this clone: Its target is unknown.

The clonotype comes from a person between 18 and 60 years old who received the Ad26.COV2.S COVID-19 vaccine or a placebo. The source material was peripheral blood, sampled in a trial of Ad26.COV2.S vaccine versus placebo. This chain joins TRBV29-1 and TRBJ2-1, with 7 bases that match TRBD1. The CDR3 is CSTKGAIHYNEQFF. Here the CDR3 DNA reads TGCAGCACTAAGGGGGCTATCCACTACAATGAGCAGTTCTTC.